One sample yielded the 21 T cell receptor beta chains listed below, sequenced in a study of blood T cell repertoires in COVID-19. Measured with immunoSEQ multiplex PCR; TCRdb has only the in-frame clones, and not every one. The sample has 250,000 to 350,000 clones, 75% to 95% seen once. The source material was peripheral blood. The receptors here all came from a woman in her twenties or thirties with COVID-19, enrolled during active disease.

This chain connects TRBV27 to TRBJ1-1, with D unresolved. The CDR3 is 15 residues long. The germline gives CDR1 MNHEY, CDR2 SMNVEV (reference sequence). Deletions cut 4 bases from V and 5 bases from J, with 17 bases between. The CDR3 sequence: CASSSSPYGGTEAFF. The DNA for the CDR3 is TGTGCCAGCAGTTCCTCCCCTTACGGCGGTACTGAAGCTTTCTTT.

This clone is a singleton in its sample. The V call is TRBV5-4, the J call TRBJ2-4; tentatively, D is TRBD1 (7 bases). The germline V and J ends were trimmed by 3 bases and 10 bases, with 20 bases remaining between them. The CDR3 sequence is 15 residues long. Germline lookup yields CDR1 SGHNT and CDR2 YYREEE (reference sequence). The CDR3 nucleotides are TGTGCCAGCAGCTCGGCCGAGACAGGGAGGAGGATTCAGTACTTC. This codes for CASSSAETGRRIQYF.

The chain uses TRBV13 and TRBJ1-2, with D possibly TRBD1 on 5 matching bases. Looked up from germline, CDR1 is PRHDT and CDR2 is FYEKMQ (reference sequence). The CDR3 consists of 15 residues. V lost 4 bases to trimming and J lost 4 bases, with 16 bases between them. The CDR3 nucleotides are TGTGCCAGCAGCTCACCTCGACAGTCGATCTATGGCTACACCTTC. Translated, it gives CASSSPRQSIYGYTF.

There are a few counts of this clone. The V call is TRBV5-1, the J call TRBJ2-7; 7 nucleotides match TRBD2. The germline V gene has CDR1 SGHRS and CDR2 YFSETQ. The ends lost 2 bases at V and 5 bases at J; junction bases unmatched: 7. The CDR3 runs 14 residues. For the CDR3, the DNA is TGCGCCAGCAGCTTCTTTGCGGGAGTGAACGAGCAGTACTTC. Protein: CASSFFAGVNEQYF.

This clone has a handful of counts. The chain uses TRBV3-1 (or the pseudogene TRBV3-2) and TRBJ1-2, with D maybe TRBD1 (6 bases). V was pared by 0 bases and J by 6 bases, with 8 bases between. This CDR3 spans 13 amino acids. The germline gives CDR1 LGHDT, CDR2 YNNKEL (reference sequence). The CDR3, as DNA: TGTGCCAGCAGCCAAGAACAGGGTAATGGCTACACCTTC. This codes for CASSQEQGNGYTF.

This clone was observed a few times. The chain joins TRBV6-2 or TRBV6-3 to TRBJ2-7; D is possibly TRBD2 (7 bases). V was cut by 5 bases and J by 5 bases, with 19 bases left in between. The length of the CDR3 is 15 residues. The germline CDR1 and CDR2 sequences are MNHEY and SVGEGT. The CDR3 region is CASSKHGGLLDEQYF. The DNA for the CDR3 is TGTGCCAGCAGTAAACACGGGGGGCTGTTGGACGAGCAGTACTTC.

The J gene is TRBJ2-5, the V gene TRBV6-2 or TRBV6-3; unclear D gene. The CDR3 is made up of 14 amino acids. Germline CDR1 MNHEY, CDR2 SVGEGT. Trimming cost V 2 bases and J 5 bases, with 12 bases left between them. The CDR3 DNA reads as TGTGCCAGCAGTTACAGTTCCGGGTGGGAGACCCAGTACTTC. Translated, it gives CASSYSSGWETQYF.

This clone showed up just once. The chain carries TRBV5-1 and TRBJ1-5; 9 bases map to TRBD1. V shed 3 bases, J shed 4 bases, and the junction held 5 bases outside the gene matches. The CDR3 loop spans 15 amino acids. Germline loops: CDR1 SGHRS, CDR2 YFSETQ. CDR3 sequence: CASSSGQGDNQPQHF. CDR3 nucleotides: TGCGCCAGCAGCTCGGGACAGGGAGATAATCAGCCCCAGCATTTT.

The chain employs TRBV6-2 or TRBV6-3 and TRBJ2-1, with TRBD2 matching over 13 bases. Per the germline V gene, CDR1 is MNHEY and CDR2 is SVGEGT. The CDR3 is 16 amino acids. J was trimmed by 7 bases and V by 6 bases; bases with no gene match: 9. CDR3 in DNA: TGTGCCAGCAGCCGTGGACTAGCGGGAGCTCAAAATGAGCAGTTCTTC. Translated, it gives CASSRGLAGAQNEQFF.

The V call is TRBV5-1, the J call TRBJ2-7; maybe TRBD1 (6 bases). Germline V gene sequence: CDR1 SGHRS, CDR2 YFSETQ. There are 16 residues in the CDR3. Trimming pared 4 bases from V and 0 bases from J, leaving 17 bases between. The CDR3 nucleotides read TGCGCCAGCAGCCAACGTACAGGGAAAAGCTCCTACGAGCAGTACTTC. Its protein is CASSQRTGKSSYEQYF.

The CDR3 region is CASSLGRRVEQYF. The CDR3 coding sequence is TGTGCCAGCAGCTTAGGCCGGAGAGTCGAGCAGTACTTC. This sequence joins TRBV7-9 and TRBJ2-7; D unclear. This CDR3 has 13 residues. The V end was cut by 1 base, the J end by 6 bases, with 10 bases between. From germline, CDR1 is SEHNR and CDR2 FQNEAQ (reference sequence). The full variable domain, with the rest looked up from reference TRBV7-9 and TRBJ2-7, is DTGVSQNPRHKITKRGQNVTFRCDPISEHNRLYWYRQTLGQGPEFLTYFQNEAQLEKSRLLSDRFSAERPKGSFSTLEIQRTEQGDSAMYLCASSLGRRVEQYFGPGTRLTVT.

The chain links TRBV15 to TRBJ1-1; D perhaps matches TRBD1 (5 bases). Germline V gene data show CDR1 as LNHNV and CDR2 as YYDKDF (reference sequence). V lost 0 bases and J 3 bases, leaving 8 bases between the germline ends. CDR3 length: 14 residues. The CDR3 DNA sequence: TGTGCCACCAGCAGAGATGCAGGGTACACTGAAGCTTTCTTT. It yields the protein CATSRDAGYTEAFF.

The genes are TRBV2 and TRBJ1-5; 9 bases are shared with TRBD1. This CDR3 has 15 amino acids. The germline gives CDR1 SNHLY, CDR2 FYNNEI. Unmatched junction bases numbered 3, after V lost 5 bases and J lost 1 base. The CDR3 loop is CASSRDRESNQPQHF. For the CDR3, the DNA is TGTGCCAGCAGTAGGGACAGGGAAAGCAATCAGCCCCAGCATTTT.

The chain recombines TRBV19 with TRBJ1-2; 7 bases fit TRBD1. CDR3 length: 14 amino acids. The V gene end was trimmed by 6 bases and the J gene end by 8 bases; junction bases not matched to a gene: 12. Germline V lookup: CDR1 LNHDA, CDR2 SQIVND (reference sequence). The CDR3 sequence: CASSPRTGAWGYTF. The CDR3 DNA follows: TGTGCCAGTAGCCCCCGGACAGGAGCTTGGGGCTACACCTTC. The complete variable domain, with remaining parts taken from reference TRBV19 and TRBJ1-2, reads DGGITQSPKYLFRKEGQNVTLSCEQNLNHDAMYWYRQDPGQGLRLIYYSQIVNDFQKGDIAEGYSVSREKKESFPLTVTSAQKNPTAFYLCASSPRTGAWGYTFGSGTRLTVV.

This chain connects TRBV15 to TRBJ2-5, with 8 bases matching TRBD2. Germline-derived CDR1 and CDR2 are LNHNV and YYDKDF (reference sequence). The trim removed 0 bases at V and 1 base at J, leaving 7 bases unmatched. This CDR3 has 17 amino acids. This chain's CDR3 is CATSRDPLAGGQETQYF. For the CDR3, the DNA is TGTGCCACCAGCAGAGACCCCTTGGCGGGAGGCCAAGAGACCCAGTACTTC.

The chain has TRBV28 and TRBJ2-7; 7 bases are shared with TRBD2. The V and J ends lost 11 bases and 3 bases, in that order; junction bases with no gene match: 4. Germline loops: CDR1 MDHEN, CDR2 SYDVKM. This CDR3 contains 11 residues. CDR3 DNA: TGTGCCGTCGGGGGGAACTACGAGCAGTACTTC. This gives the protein CAVGGNYEQYF.

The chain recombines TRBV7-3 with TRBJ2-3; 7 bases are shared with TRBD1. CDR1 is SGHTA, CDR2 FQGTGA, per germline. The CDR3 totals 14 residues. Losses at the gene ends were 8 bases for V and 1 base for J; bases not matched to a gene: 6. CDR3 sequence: CASGQGVRTDTQYF. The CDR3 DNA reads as TGTGCCAGCGGCCAGGGGGTCCGCACAGATACGCAGTATTTT.

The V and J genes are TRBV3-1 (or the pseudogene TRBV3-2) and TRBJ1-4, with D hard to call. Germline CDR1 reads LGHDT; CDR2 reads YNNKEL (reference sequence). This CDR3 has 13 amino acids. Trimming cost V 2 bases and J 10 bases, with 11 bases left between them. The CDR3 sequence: CASSQPKHGKLFF. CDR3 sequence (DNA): TGTGCCAGCAGCCAACCTAAGCATGGAAAACTGTTTTTT.

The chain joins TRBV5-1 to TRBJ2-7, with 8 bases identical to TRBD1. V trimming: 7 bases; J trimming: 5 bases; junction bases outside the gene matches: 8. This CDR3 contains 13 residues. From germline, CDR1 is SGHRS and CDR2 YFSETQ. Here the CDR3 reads CASATGVVNEQYF. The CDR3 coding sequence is TGCGCCAGCGCGACAGGGGTTGTCAACGAGCAGTACTTC.

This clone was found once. The CDR3 region is CASSQSQGLVRGYTF. In DNA form, the CDR3 reads TGCGCCAGCAGCCAATCACAGGGTCTTGTTCGTGGCTACACCTTC. This rearrangement joins TRBV4-3 to TRBJ1-2, with D possibly TRBD1 on 6 matching bases. The CDR3 spans 15 residues. Germline CDR1 and CDR2: LGHNA and YSLEER. Trimming took 2 bases from V and 7 from J, leaving 17 bases between them.

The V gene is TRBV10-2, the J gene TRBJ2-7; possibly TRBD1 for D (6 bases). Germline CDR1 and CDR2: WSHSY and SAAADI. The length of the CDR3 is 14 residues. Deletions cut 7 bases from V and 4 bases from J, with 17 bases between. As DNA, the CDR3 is TGCGCCAGCACGGATCCCGACAGGAGATACGAGCAGTACTTC. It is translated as CASTDPDRRYEQYF.